The next 17 T cell receptor beta chains were all read from a single sample in a study of T cells in tumors after PD-1 blockade. Method: immunoSEQ multiplex PCR; TCRdb's copy keeps in-frame clones and lacks some. The sample consists of some 20,000 clones, about 85% of them appearing once. The sample was PBMCs, taken after anti-PD-1 therapy. These receptor sequences come from a human donor with advanced basal cell or squamous cell carcinoma (not recorded which).

The chain is built from TRBV14 and TRBJ2-7; D perhaps matches TRBD2 (6 bases). The CDR3 is 13 amino acids. Germline lookup yields CDR1 SGHDN and CDR2 FVKESK. V was shortened by 7 bases and J by 6 bases, with 16 bases between the two germline ends. CDR3 sequence: CASTPVGGGEQYF. The CDR3 DNA reads as TGTGCCAGCACCCCAGTGGGGGGAGGCGAGCAGTACTTC.

The V call is TRBV24-1, the J call TRBJ1-5; possible D gene TRBD1, 6 bases. Germline loops: CDR1 KGHDR, CDR2 SFDVKD. This CDR3 contains 14 residues. V gave up 7 bases and J gave up 4 bases, with 13 bases separating them. The CDR3 nucleotides are TGTGCCACCAGGGGGGCAGGGTTAAATCAGCCCCAGCATTTT. It encodes CATRGAGLNQPQHF.

This rearrangement joins TRBV5-5 to TRBJ1-2; D uncertain. V lost 7 bases and J lost 4, with 11 bases in between. Germline V lookup: CDR1 SGHKS, CDR2 YYEKEE (reference sequence). The CDR3 extends over 12 amino acids. CDR3: CASRRDTYGYTF. The CDR3, as DNA: TGTGCCAGCCGGCGGGATACCTATGGCTACACCTTC.

The rearrangement joins TRBV15 to TRBJ1-4; possibly TRBD1 for D (5 bases). Germline CDR1 reads LNHNV; CDR2 reads YYDKDF (reference sequence). V lost 0 bases and J lost 5, with 10 bases in between. This CDR3 has 15 amino acids. The CDR3 reads CATSRDKGQNEKLFF. DNA for the CDR3: TGTGCCACCAGCAGAGATAAGGGGCAGAATGAAAAACTGTTTTTT.

A single count supports this clone. This rearrangement joins TRBV19 to TRBJ1-4; D is undetermined. Germline values: CDR1 LNHDA, CDR2 SQIVND (reference sequence). This CDR3 comprises 16 residues. Trimming took 3 bases from V and 0 from J, leaving 11 bases between them. The CDR3, as DNA: TGTGCCAGTAGTATGGGTGACCGCGCAACTAATGAAAAACTGTTTTTT. It encodes CASSMGDRATNEKLFF. The full variable domain, with the rest looked up from reference TRBV19 and TRBJ1-4, is DGGITQSPKYLFRKEGQNVTLSCEQNLNHDAMYWYRQDPGQGLRLIYYSQIVNDFQKGDIAEGYSVSREKKESFPLTVTSAQKNPTAFYLCASSMGDRATNEKLFFGSGTQLSVL.

The chain uses TRBV15 and TRBJ2-1, with D unresolved. The CDR3 consists of 14 residues. The germline V gene has CDR1 LNHNV and CDR2 YYDKDF (reference sequence). Trimming removed 1 base from V and 9 bases from J, with 13 bases in between. The CDR3 DNA sequence: TGTGCCACCAGCAGAGTCCAGTGGTTAGGTGAGCAGTTCTTC. Its translation is CATSRVQWLGEQFF.

This chain uses TRBV2 with TRBJ2-3; 7 bases line up with TRBD2. The germline gives CDR1 SNHLY, CDR2 FYNNEI. Trimming at V came to 4 bases and at J to 5 bases, leaving 6 bases not matched to a gene. The length of the CDR3 is 14 residues. CDR3 nucleotide sequence: TGTGCCAGCAGTGGACGGGGGGTAGGAGATACGCAGTATTTT. Translated, it gives CASSGRGVGDTQYF.

This clone was picked up a small number of times. The gene calls are TRBV24-1 and TRBJ1-2; D not resolved. This CDR3 contains 12 residues. Trimming removed 4 bases at V and 8 bases at J, with 10 bases between. The germline V gene has CDR1 KGHDR and CDR2 SFDVKD. The DNA of the CDR3 is TGTGCCACCAGTGAGTCGGTTGGAGGCTACACCTTC. Residues: CATSESVGGYTF.

This clone has only a few counts. This rearrangement joins TRBV28 to TRBJ1-5; D remains unclear. The germline gives CDR1 MDHEN, CDR2 SYDVKM. V shed 5 bases and J shed 2 bases, with 16 bases lying between them. The CDR3 is 16 amino acids. This CDR3 reads CASSENGRLGNQPQHF. The DNA of the CDR3 is TGTGCCAGCAGTGAAAACGGACGTTTGGGCAATCAGCCCCAGCATTTT.

This chain joins TRBV19 and TRBJ2-1; 8 bases map to TRBD2. The CDR3 is 14 amino acids. Trimming cost V 3 bases and J 7 bases; bases outside gene matches: 5. Per the germline V gene, CDR1 is LNHDA and CDR2 is SQIVND (reference sequence). CDR3 coding DNA: TGTGCCAGTAGTATCAGCGGGAGTGGTAATGAGCAGTTCTTC. It yields the protein CASSISGSGNEQFF.

The rearrangement links TRBV6-2 or TRBV6-3 to TRBJ2-5; 10 nucleotides match TRBD1. The J segment lost 2 bases and the V segment lost 4 bases, leaving 10 bases of the junction unmatched. CDR1 and CDR2 from the germline V gene are MNHEY and SVGEGT. The CDR3 runs to 17 residues. CDR3 sequence (DNA): TGTGCCAGCAGTTCGCGATGGACAGGGGGGAGGCAAGAGACCCAGTACTTC. Translating it yields CASSSRWTGGRQETQYF.

This sequence joins TRBV6-5 and TRBJ2-1; 8 positions agree with TRBD1. Trimming cost V 5 bases and J 4 bases; bases outside gene matches: 7. This CDR3 region has 15 residues. The V gene's germline CDR1 is MNHEY and CDR2 SVGAGI. DNA for the CDR3: TGTGCCAGCAGTCAGGGGGCCGCTGGATACAATGAGCAGTTCTTC. Amino acid sequence: CASSQGAAGYNEQFF.

This chain joins TRBV12-3 or TRBV12-4 and TRBJ2-1; 9 bases line up with TRBD1. The CDR3 is 13 residues long. Unmatched junction bases numbered 3, after V lost 6 bases and J lost 6 bases. This CDR3 reads CASRTGGGNEQFF. In nucleotides, the CDR3 is TGTGCCAGCAGGACAGGGGGAGGCAATGAGCAGTTCTTC.

This chain links TRBV10-3 with TRBJ2-1; 7 nucleotides align to TRBD2. Germline assignment: CDR1 ENHRY and CDR2 SYGVKD. CDR3 length equals 12 residues. Trimming took 10 bases from V and 9 from J; bases not matched to a gene: 9. The CDR3 region has the DNA TGTGCCACCGGGGGGACTCCTGGTGAGCAGTTCTTC. This encodes CATGGTPGEQFF.

The rearrangement joins TRBV5-1 to TRBJ2-1, with TRBD2 identical over 9 bases. This CDR3 has 15 residues. Trimming took 0 bases from V and 9 from J; bases not matched to a gene: 7. The germline CDR1 and CDR2 sequences are SGHRS and YFSETQ. The CDR3 reads CASSLGTSEGAEQFF. In DNA form, the CDR3 reads TGCGCCAGCAGCTTGGGGACTAGCGAGGGAGCTGAGCAGTTCTTC.

This clone was seen just once. This chain uses TRBV7-2 with TRBJ2-2; 11 bases align to TRBD2. Germline V gene lookup returns CDR1 SGHTA and CDR2 FQGNSA. This CDR3 has 15 amino acids. V gave up 5 bases and J gave up 7 bases; unmatched junction bases: 6. The CDR3 sequence is CASSPSGRSVGELFF. DNA for the CDR3: TGTGCCAGCAGCCCTAGCGGGAGGTCGGTCGGGGAGCTGTTTTTT.

The chain has TRBV2 and TRBJ1-5; maybe TRBD1 (5 bases). CDR1 is SNHLY and CDR2 is FYNNEI in the germline V gene. This CDR3 is built from 16 residues. Trimming took off 7 bases at V and 6 bases at J, with 22 bases between the two ends. The CDR3 is CASTAGSGGLGQPQHF. DNA of the CDR3: TGTGCCAGCACCGCAGGTTCCGGGGGGTTAGGTCAGCCCCAGCATTTT.